The 4 T cell receptor beta chains reported below all come from one sample, sequenced in a study of blood T cell repertoires in COVID-19. Sequencing was performed with immunoSEQ multiplex PCR; in TCRdb, only in-frame clones are kept and a portion is missing. The sample holds fewer than 350,000 clones, over 75% seen once. The source material was PBMCs or T cells enriched from blood (not recorded which). These receptors all come from a young woman who had recovered from COVID-19.

The chain links TRBV28 to TRBJ1-1; no definite D call. The CDR3 covers 16 residues. Germline lookup yields CDR1 MDHEN and CDR2 SYDVKM. V lost 4 bases to trimming and J lost 1 base, with 16 bases between them. CDR3 DNA sequence: TGTGCCAGCAGTTCACCCCGGCGGGCCAAGAACACTGAAGCTTTCTTT. The encoded protein is CASSSPRRAKNTEAFF.

This chain uses TRBV27 with TRBJ2-1, with 13 bases fitting TRBD2. The CDR3 covers 19 residues. V trimming: 2 bases; J trimming: 12 bases; junction bases outside the gene matches: 19. Germline loops: CDR1 MNHEY, CDR2 SMNVEV (reference sequence). CDR3 sequence: CASSLGAEGTSGVGRGQFF. CDR3 DNA: TGTGCCAGCAGTTTAGGTGCGGAAGGGACTAGCGGGGTCGGGAGGGGGCAGTTCTTC.

This clone was seen a handful of times. The chain uses TRBV4-1 and TRBJ2-1; 7 bases match TRBD2. Germline V gives CDR1 MGHRA, CDR2 YSYEKL. With 3 bases clipped from V and 0 bases from J, the junction kept 5 bases outside the gene matches. The CDR3 spans 16 residues. The CDR3 spells CASSHRSGYSYNEQFF. CDR3 DNA sequence: TGCGCCAGCAGCCACCGTAGCGGGTACTCCTACAATGAGCAGTTCTTC.

The V and J genes are TRBV7-2 and TRBJ1-2, with TRBD1 matching over 10 bases. Germline-derived CDR1 and CDR2 are SGHTA and FQGNSA. V gave up 2 bases and J gave up 7 bases; unmatched junction bases: 7. The CDR3 runs 15 residues. CDR3 bases: TGTGCCAGCAGCTTATTGGGGACAGGGGAGCGTGGCTACACCTTC. Its protein is CASSLLGTGERGYTF.